This TCR beta chain was profiled in a study of human T cells and chemical hapten exposure. Study in general: Upper-back patches of 0.01% DPC were read at 6 days. General study results and limits: Controls had significantly fewer large CDR3 similarity clusters than were formed by expanded TCRs.

The sample's time point: patch test 3, about 24 weeks after DPC sensitization. Treatment reported: therapeutic diphenylcyclopropenone sensitization with weekly scalp DPC. The study enrolled 18 to 70-year-old alopecia patients suitable for DPC. The CDR3 is 12 amino acids. Trimming removed 7 bases at V and 8 bases at J, with 15 bases between. Germline lookup yields CDR1 SQVTM and CDR2 ANQGSEA. This clonotype was counted ten times or more. Its specificity is not known. TCRdb ran MiXCR on the RACE reads and lists one entry per CDR3 protein. This repertoire shows 95,000 to 150,000 distinct CDR3 sequences, approximately 10% found once; its top ten account for more than 2%.

The sequences come from whole blood, collected in connection with sensitization to the hapten diphenylcyclopropenone (DPC). The sequence was obtained from a woman in her forties or fifties with alopecia areata. Some clones in this sample may be carry-over from other donors' samples. This sequence joins TRBV29-1 and TRBJ2-1; a possible D gene is TRBD2 (5 bases). The CDR3: CSALQARDEQFF. The CDR3 nucleotides read TGCAGCGCCCTCCAAGCGAGGGATGAGCAGTTCTTC.